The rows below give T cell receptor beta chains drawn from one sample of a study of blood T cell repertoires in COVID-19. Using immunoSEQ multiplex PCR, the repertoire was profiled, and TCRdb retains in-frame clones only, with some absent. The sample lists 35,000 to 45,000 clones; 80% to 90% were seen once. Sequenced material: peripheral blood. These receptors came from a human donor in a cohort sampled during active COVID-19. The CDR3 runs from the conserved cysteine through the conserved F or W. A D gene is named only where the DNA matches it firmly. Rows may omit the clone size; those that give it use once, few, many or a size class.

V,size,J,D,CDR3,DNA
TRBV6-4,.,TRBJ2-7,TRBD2,CASSDSTGGGLLYEQYF,TGTGCCAGCAGTGACTCAACCGGCGGGGGGCTACTGTACGAGCAGTACTTC
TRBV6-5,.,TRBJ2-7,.,CASSYSTGGPYEQYF,TGTGCCAGCAGTTACTCGACGGGGGGCCCCTACGAGCAGTACTTC
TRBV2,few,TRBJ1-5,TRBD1,CASSETGGNQPQHF,TGTGCCAGCAGTGAGACAGGGGGCAATCAGCCCCAGCATTTT
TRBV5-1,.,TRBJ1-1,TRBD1,CASSLRTGGPTEAFF,TGCGCCAGCAGCCTCCGGACAGGGGGCCCCACTGAAGCTTTCTTT
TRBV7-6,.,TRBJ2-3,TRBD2,CASSPGTRSTDTQYF,TGTGCCAGCAGCCCCGGGACTAGATCCACAGATACGCAGTATTTT
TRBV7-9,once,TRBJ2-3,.,CASSFYGDTQYF,TGTGCCAGCAGCTTTTACGGGGATACGCAGTATTTT
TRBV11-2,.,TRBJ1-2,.,CASSYAREGYGYTF,TGTGCCAGCAGCTACGCCCGAGAGGGCTATGGCTACACCTTC
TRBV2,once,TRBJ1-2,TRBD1,CASSEVWTGIFHF,TGTGCCAGCAGTGAGGTTTGGACAGGGATCTTTCACTTC
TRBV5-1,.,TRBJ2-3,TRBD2,CASSLATSGGTDTQYF,TGCGCCAGCAGCTTGGCAACTAGCGGGGGCACAGATACGCAGTATTTT
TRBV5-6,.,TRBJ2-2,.,CASSYGTGELFF,TGTGCCAGCAGCTACGGTACCGGGGAGCTGTTTTTT
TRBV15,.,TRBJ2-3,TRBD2,CATSLLAGETDTQYF,TGTGCCACCAGCCTACTAGCGGGGGAAACAGATACGCAGTATTTT
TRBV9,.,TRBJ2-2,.,CASSVGQGRGTGELFF,TGTGCCAGCAGCGTAGGCCAGGGGCGAGGCACCGGGGAGCTGTTTTTT
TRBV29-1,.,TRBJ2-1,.,CSLRSYNEQFF,TGCAGCCTCCGGTCCTACAATGAGCAGTTCTTC
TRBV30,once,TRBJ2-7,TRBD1,CAWGDRGSEQYF,TGTGCCTGGGGGGACAGGGGTTCGGAGCAGTACTTC
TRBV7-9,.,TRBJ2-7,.,CASSLRGYEQYF,TGTGCCAGCAGCTTAAGAGGGTATGAGCAGTACTTC
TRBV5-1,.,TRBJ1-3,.,CASRPVVSGNTIYF,TGCGCCAGCAGGCCGGTTGTCTCTGGAAACACCATATATTTT
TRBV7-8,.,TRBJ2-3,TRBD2,CASSSQTSVSLDTQYF,TGTGCCAGCAGCTCGCAGACTAGCGTTTCCCTAGATACGCAGTATTTT
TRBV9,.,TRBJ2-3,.,CASSVEGGTDTQYF,TGTGCCAGCAGCGTAGAGGGGGGCACAGATACGCAGTATTTT
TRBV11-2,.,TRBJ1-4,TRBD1,CASSPRHRDSTQKLFF,TGTGCCAGCAGCCCTAGGCACCGGGACAGTACTCAAAAACTGTTTTTT
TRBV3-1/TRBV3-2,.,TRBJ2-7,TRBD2,CASSQGTSGIYEQYF,TGTGCCAGCAGCCAAGGGACTAGCGGGATTTACGAGCAGTACTTC
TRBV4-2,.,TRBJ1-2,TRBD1,CASSQGIEEQGARGYTF,TGTGCCAGCAGCCAAGGAATTGAGGAACAGGGGGCGAGGGGCTACACCTTC
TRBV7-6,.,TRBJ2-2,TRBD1,CASSFEGAHTGELFF,TGTGCCAGCAGCTTTGAGGGGGCACATACCGGGGAGCTGTTTTTT
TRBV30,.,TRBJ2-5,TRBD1,CAWGTGGFETQYF,TGTGCCTGGGGGACAGGGGGCTTCGAGACCCAGTACTTC
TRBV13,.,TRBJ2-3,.,CASSAGARSTDTQYF,TGTGCCAGCAGCGCTGGAGCCCGGAGCACAGATACGCAGTATTTT
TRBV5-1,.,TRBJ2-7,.,CASSFDGADVREQYF,TGCGCCAGCAGCTTTGATGGGGCGGACGTACGGGAGCAGTACTTC
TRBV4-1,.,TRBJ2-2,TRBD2,CASSQVASGGPGELFF,TGCGCCAGCAGCCAAGTAGCTAGCGGGGGGCCCGGGGAGCTGTTTTTT
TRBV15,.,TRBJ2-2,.,CATSRDRGALDTGELFF,TGTGCCACCAGCAGAGATCGGGGGGCTCTGGACACCGGGGAGCTGTTTTTT
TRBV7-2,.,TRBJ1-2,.,CASSNTGGQGPGYTF,TGTGCCAGCAGCAACACCGGTGGGCAGGGGCCTGGCTACACCTTC
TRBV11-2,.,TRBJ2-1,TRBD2,CATQWTSSPYNEQFF,TGTGCCACCCAATGGACTAGCTCCCCATACAATGAGCAGTTCTTC
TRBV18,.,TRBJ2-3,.,CASSPPSRLSTDTQYF,TGTGCCAGCTCACCACCGTCTAGGCTAAGCACAGATACGCAGTATTTT
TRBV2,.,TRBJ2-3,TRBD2,CASIGLAGAQASTDTQYF,TGTGCCAGCATTGGACTAGCGGGGGCCCAAGCTAGCACAGATACGCAGTATTTT
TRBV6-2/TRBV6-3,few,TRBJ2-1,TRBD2,CASSSLIAGNEQFF,TGTGCCAGCAGTTCCTTAATAGCGGGCAATGAGCAGTTCTTC